This paragraph reports one T cell receptor (beta chain). Deletions cut 0 bases from V and 7 bases from J, with 11 bases between. This CDR3 is built from 14 residues. The germline CDR1 and CDR2 sequences are SGHRS and YFSETQ. These data belong to a study of glioma-infiltrating T cells after dendritic cell vaccination. TCRdb's copy holds only in-frame clones and misses some; the assay was immunoSEQ multiplex PCR. The sample yields about 82,000 clones, roughly 90% seen once. All glioblastoma patients lacked an isocitrate dehydrogenase mutation. This chain connects TRBV5-1 to TRBJ2-1; a possible D gene is TRBD2 (6 bases). The TCR comes from a human donor with glioblastoma. The sequenced sample was blood, obtained before dendritic cell vaccination. The CDR3, as DNA: TGCGCCAGCAGCTTGGCCCCTGGGAGGAATGAGCAGTTCTTC. Protein: CASSLAPGRNEQFF.